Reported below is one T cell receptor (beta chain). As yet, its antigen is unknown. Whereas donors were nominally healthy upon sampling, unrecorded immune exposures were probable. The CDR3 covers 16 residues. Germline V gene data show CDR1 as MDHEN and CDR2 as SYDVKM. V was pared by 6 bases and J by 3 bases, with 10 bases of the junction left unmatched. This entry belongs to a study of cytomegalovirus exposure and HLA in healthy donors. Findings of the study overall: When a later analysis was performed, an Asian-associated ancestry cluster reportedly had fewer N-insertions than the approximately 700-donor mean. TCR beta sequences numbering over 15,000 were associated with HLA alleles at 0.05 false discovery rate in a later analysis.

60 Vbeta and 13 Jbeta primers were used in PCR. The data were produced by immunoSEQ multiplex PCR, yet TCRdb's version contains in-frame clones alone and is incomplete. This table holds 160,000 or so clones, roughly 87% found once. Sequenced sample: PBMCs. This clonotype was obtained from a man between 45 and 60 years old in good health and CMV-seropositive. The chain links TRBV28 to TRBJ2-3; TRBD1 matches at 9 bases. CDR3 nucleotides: TGTGCCAGCAGCCCCCCCGGGACAGGGAGGACAGATACGCAGTATTTT. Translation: CASSPPGTGRTDTQYF.